The present T cell receptor (beta chain) was sequenced within a study of cytomegalovirus exposure and HLA in healthy donors. The CDR3 runs 14 residues. CDR1 SGHAT and CDR2 FQNNGV come from the germline V gene. Trimming removed 1 base at V and 1 base at J, with 7 bases between. The PCR made use of 60 Vbeta and 13 Jbeta primers. The repertoire was sequenced with immunoSEQ multiplex PCR; TCRdb's copy has only in-frame clones and lacks some. The table records 200,000 to 250,000 clones, 77% of them present only once. V is TRBV11-2 and J is TRBJ1-1; D gene unclear. This receptor was taken from a woman aged 55 to 70 in good health and CMV-seropositive. The sample was PBMCs. This chain's CDR3 is CASSLGGENTEAFF. The CDR3 DNA follows: TGTGCCAGCAGCTTAGGAGGTGAGAACACTGAAGCTTTCTTT.